Listed here are 32 T cell receptor beta chains from one sample, sequenced in a study of Ad26.COV2.S vaccination and SARS-CoV-2 variants. Treatment described: some 19 received Ad26.COV2.S at low or high dose, single or two shots; roughly five received placebo; per-sample allocation not given. Specimens were obtained on day 63 following the first vaccine or placebo injection. Sequencing used immunoSEQ multiplex PCR; TCRdb keeps in-frame clones, though not all of them. The sample has about 350,000 clones; approximately 84% are singletons. Sample: peripheral blood, taken in a trial of Ad26.COV2.S vaccine versus placebo. These receptors all come from a person between 18 and 60 years old who received the Ad26.COV2.S COVID-19 vaccine or a placebo.

This sequence joins TRBV2 and TRBJ2-3; tentatively, D is TRBD2 (6 bases). Germline-derived CDR1 and CDR2 are SNHLY and FYNNEI. CDR3 length equals 15 residues. Trimming shortened V by 6 bases and J by 4 bases, and 17 bases separated the two germline ends. The CDR3 is CASRTSPRPSDTQYF. For the CDR3, the DNA is TGTGCCAGCAGAACTAGCCCGAGACCCTCAGATACGCAGTATTTT.

The rearrangement uses TRBV6-6 and TRBJ1-5; D might be TRBD1 (5 bases). Germline CDR1 reads MNHNY; CDR2 reads SVGAGI (reference sequence). The V end was cut by 5 bases, the J end by 4 bases, with 15 bases between. This CDR3 region has 15 residues. The CDR3 region is CASSRDRIANQPQHF. CDR3 sequence (DNA): TGTGCCAGCAGTCGCGACAGAATCGCTAATCAGCCCCAGCATTTT.

J is TRBJ2-1 and V is TRBV7-2; no clear D gene. The CDR3 totals 15 residues. Germline CDR1 and CDR2: SGHTA and FQGNSA. Trimming removed 5 bases at V and 3 bases at J, with 14 bases between. CDR3 in amino acids: CASSPPRTDYNEQFF. Here the CDR3 DNA reads TGTGCCAGCAGCCCCCCCCGGACGGACTACAATGAGCAGTTCTTC.

V usage is TRBV2 and J usage is TRBJ2-3; D is undetermined. The V end lost 6 bases, the J end lost 8 bases, and 12 bases lay between the germline ends. The CDR3 has 12 amino acids. The germline V gene has CDR1 SNHLY and CDR2 FYNNEI. The CDR3 region has the DNA TGTGCCAGCAGGGAGACTCGTAGTACGCAGTATTTT. Translated: CASRETRSTQYF.

V and J are TRBV27 and TRBJ2-5; 8 nucleotides agree with TRBD1. With V trimmed by 6 bases and J by 5 bases, 5 bases remained unmatched. The length of the CDR3 is 13 residues. From germline, CDR1 is MNHEY and CDR2 SMNVEV (reference sequence). The CDR3 DNA is TGTGCCAGCAGGATCGACAGGGGTGAGACCCAGTACTTC. Translated, it gives CASRIDRGETQYF.

This clone was recorded once. This chain connects TRBV5-1 to TRBJ2-3; 8 nucleotides line up with TRBD2. The CDR3 consists of 15 residues. V shed 4 bases and J 2 bases; nucleotides not matched to a gene: 6. CDR1 is SGHRS and CDR2 is YFSETQ in the germline V gene. The CDR3 DNA reads as TGCGCCAGCAGCCCGATTAGCGGGGACACAGATACGCAGTATTTT. Its translation is CASSPISGDTDTQYF.

The rearrangement uses TRBV18 and TRBJ1-1; the D gene is possibly TRBD1 (5 bases). The V end was cut by 2 bases, the J end by 1 base, with 14 bases between. CDR3 length equals 16 residues. Germline V gene data show CDR1 as KGHSH and CDR2 as LQKENI. In DNA, the CDR3 is TGTGCCAGCTCACCATCTTCGGGGGAAGGGAACACTGAAGCTTTCTTT. Its translation is CASSPSSGEGNTEAFF. Complete variable domain (other parts from reference TRBV18 and TRBJ1-1): NAGVMQNPRHLVRRRGQEARLRCSPMKGHSHVYWYRQLPEEGLKFMVYLQKENIIDESGMPKERFSAEFPKEGPSILRIQQVVRGDSAAYFCASSPSSGEGNTEAFFGQGTRLTVV.

The chain employs TRBV7-8 and TRBJ1-5; a weak D match, TRBD1 (5 bases). The CDR3 totals 14 residues. Germline CDR1 is SGHVS and CDR2 is FQNEAQ. V was shortened by 5 bases and J by 7 bases, with 15 bases between the two germline ends. CDR3 residues: CASSRGALGQPQHF. The CDR3, as DNA: TGTGCCAGCAGCCGAGGGGCCTTAGGGCAGCCCCAGCATTTT.

The chain combines TRBV27 with TRBJ1-5, with D unresolved. The germline CDR1 and CDR2 sequences are MNHEY and SMNVEV (reference sequence). Trimming cost V 2 bases and J 0 bases, with 8 bases left between them. There are 15 residues in the CDR3. The CDR3 protein is CASSLNGGSNQPQHF. CDR3 in DNA: TGTGCCAGCAGTTTAAACGGCGGTAGCAATCAGCCCCAGCATTTT.

This clone was seen at least ten times. The rearrangement uses TRBV27 and TRBJ2-1, with D possibly matching TRBD1 (5 bases). V gave up 6 bases and J gave up 7 bases, with 16 bases separating them. This CDR3 spans 14 amino acids. From germline, CDR1 is MNHEY and CDR2 SMNVEV (reference sequence). CDR3 sequence reads: CASRVGYPGNEQFF. The CDR3 DNA reads TGTGCCAGCAGGGTGGGTTACCCAGGGAATGAGCAGTTCTTC.

This rearrangement joins TRBV27 to TRBJ1-6, with D uncertain. The V gene's germline CDR1 is MNHEY and CDR2 SMNVEV (reference sequence). Trimming took 6 bases from V and 2 from J, leaving 11 bases between them. The CDR3 consists of 15 residues. CDR3 nucleotide sequence: TGTGCCAGCAGCCCGGTATCCCCCTATAATTCACCCCTCCACTTT. This translates into CASSPVSPYNSPLHF.

The genes are TRBV18 and TRBJ2-7; D may be TRBD1 (5 bases). From germline, CDR1 is KGHSH and CDR2 LQKENI. The CDR3 is made up of 13 amino acids. The ends were cut back, 6 bases at V and 4 bases at J, with 13 bases in the middle. CDR3 protein: CASSLLREYEQYF. The CDR3 nucleotides read TGTGCCAGCTCGCTACTCAGGGAATACGAGCAGTACTTC. The variable domain in full, completed from reference TRBV18 and TRBJ2-7, reads NAGVMQNPRHLVRRRGQEARLRCSPMKGHSHVYWYRQLPEEGLKFMVYLQKENIIDESGMPKERFSAEFPKEGPSILRIQQVVRGDSAAYFCASSLLREYEQYFGPGTRLTVT.

This clone turned up a few times. The chain joins TRBV20-1 to TRBJ1-2; 9 bases map to TRBD1. This CDR3 contains 11 residues. Per germline, CDR1 DFQATT and CDR2 SNEGSKA (reference sequence). Trimming took 6 bases from V and 8 from J; bases not matched to a gene: 4. The CDR3 bases are TGCAGTGCAACACAGGGGGCGGGCTACACCTTC. Translation: CSATQGAGYTF.

CDR3: CASSSRRVNQPQHF. As DNA, the CDR3 is TGTGCCAGCAGCTCGAGACGGGTAAATCAGCCCCAGCATTTT. The V gene is TRBV5-6, the J gene TRBJ1-5; D ambiguous. The CDR3 covers 14 residues. Germline V gene data show CDR1 as SGHDT and CDR2 as YYEEEE. V lost 3 bases to trimming and J lost 4 bases, with 11 bases between them. The variable domain in full, with the rest retrieved from reference TRBV5-6 and TRBJ1-5, is DAGVTQSPTHLIKTRGQQVTLRCSPKSGHDTVSWYQQALGQGPQFIFQYYEEEERQRGNFPDRFSGHQFPNYSSELNVNALLLGDSALYLCASSSRRVNQPQHFGDGTRLSIL.

This clone has more than one count but fewer than ten. J is TRBJ1-6 and V is TRBV2, with D uncertain. The CDR3 sequence is 13 residues long. V lost 2 bases and J lost 9, with 8 bases in between. The germline V gene has CDR1 SNHLY and CDR2 FYNNEI. The CDR3 DNA is TGTGCCAGCAGTGAAATCCGGGGTTCACCCCTCCACTTT. As protein: CASSEIRGSPLHF.

CDR3 sequence (DNA): TGTGCCTGGAGTGCAGAGGGTGAGCAGTTCTTC. Translation: CAWSAEGEQFF. The genes are TRBV30 and TRBJ2-1; possible D gene TRBD2, 5 bases. The CDR3 consists of 11 residues. V shed 1 base and J shed 9 bases, with 7 bases lying between them. The germline V gene has CDR1 GTSNPN and CDR2 SVGIG (reference sequence). Combining the CDR3 with reference TRBV30 and TRBJ2-1 gives the whole variable domain SQTIHQWPATLVQPVGSPLSLECTVEGTSNPNLYWYRQAAGRGLQLLFYSVGIGQISSEVPQNLSASRPQDRQFILSSKKLLLSDSGFYLCAWSAEGEQFFGPGTRLTVL.

This rearrangement joins TRBV5-1 to TRBJ2-7, with 9 bases that match TRBD1. J lost 5 bases, V lost 0 bases, and 6 bases had no gene match. The length of the CDR3 is 15 residues. Germline loops: CDR1 SGHRS, CDR2 YFSETQ. CDR3 loop: CASSLEGTGWNEQYF. CDR3 coding DNA: TGCGCCAGCAGCTTGGAGGGGACAGGGTGGAACGAGCAGTACTTC.

Notes on this clone: Other DNA sequences from this sample encode an identical CDR3 as well. The genes are TRBV5-1 and TRBJ2-1; possible D gene TRBD2, 6 bases. The CDR3 extends over 15 amino acids. The ends were cut back, 0 bases at V and 2 bases at J, with 9 bases in the middle. Germline loops: CDR1 SGHRS, CDR2 YFSETQ. CDR3 nucleotide sequence: TGCGCCAGCAGCTTGGTAGCGGACCCCTACAATGAGCAGTTCTTC. This sequence encodes CASSLVADPYNEQFF.

The genes are TRBV6-5 and TRBJ2-5; D is ambiguous. The CDR3 contains 13 residues. The germline V and J ends were trimmed by 6 bases and 5 bases, with 13 bases remaining between them. The V gene's germline CDR1 is MNHEY and CDR2 SVGAGI. The CDR3 DNA is TGTGCCAGCAGCATCTATATTGGGGAGACCCAGTACTTC. It encodes CASSIYIGETQYF.

The chain couples TRBV15 to TRBJ1-5, with 7 positions matching TRBD1. Germline values: CDR1 LNHNV, CDR2 YYDKDF (reference sequence). This CDR3 is built from 17 residues. The junction had 9 bases not matched to a gene; V was cut back by 0 bases and J by 4 bases. Here the CDR3 reads CATSRDPGTENNQPQHF. For the CDR3, the DNA is TGTGCCACCAGCAGAGACCCCGGGACAGAGAATAATCAGCCCCAGCATTTT.

There are a few counts of this clone. The CDR3 here is CATSDGGVSGELFF. The CDR3 DNA reads TGTGCCACCTCGGACGGAGGGGTGAGCGGGGAGCTGTTTTTT. The chain employs TRBV19 and TRBJ2-2; D may be TRBD2 (6 bases). Germline V gene data show CDR1 as LNHDA and CDR2 as SQIVND (reference sequence). Trimming stripped 10 bases from V and 7 bases from J, with 19 bases between. The CDR3 consists of 14 residues.

V is TRBV2 and J is TRBJ2-6; the D is unclear. The V gene lost 6 bases and the J gene lost 0 bases, with 9 bases spanning the gap. CDR3 length: 15 residues. Germline V lookup: CDR1 SNHLY, CDR2 FYNNEI. CDR3 in DNA: TGTGCCAGCAGCCCAGAGCGCTCTGGGGCCAACGTCCTGACTTTC. Its protein is CASSPERSGANVLTF.

J is TRBJ2-5 and V is TRBV9; D call uncertain. With 0 bases removed from V and 2 bases from J, the gap between germline ends came to 5 bases. CDR1 and CDR2 (germline): SGDLS, YYNGEE. The CDR3 length is 13 residues. The CDR3, as DNA: TGTGCCAGCAGCGTAGGGTTGCAAGAGACCCAGTACTTC. Translating gives CASSVGLQETQYF. The whole variable domain, filled in from reference TRBV9 and TRBJ2-5, reads DSGVTQTPKHLITATGQRVTLRCSPRSGDLSVYWYQQSLDQGLQFLIQYYNGEERAKGNILERFSAQQFPDLHSELNLSSLELGDSALYFCASSVGLQETQYFGPGTRLLVL.

This chain joins TRBV5-1 and TRBJ1-1; 8 nucleotides line up with TRBD1. The CDR3 length is 15 residues. CDR1 is SGHRS, CDR2 YFSETQ, per germline. The V segment lost 4 bases and the J segment 3 bases; nucleotides outside the gene matches: 8. CDR3 residues: CASSTWTGRDTEAFF. The CDR3 DNA reads as TGCGCCAGCAGCACCTGGACAGGGCGAGACACTGAAGCTTTCTTT.

The gene calls are TRBV7-2 and TRBJ1-5; TRBD1 agrees at 7 bases. The CDR3 has 12 amino acids. The junction had 10 bases not matched to a gene; V was cut back by 5 bases and J by 15 bases. The germline V gene has CDR1 SGHTA and CDR2 FQGNSA. This CDR3 reads CASSPETGRWHF. CDR3 bases: TGTGCCAGCAGCCCCGAGACAGGGCGATGGCATTTT.

The chain has TRBV9 and TRBJ1-1, with D possibly TRBD1 on 5 matching bases. The CDR3 contains 13 residues. V lost 3 bases and J 0 bases, leaving 6 bases between the germline ends. Germline V gene lookup returns CDR1 SGDLS and CDR2 YYNGEE. For the CDR3, the DNA is TGTGCCAGCAGCGGACAGTTGAACACTGAAGCTTTCTTT. Translated, it gives CASSGQLNTEAFF.

J is TRBJ1-3 and V is TRBV27; the D gene is possibly TRBD1 (6 bases). Deletions cut 11 bases from V and 4 bases from J, with 15 bases between. Looked up from germline, CDR1 is MNHEY and CDR2 is SMNVEV (reference sequence). This CDR3 contains 13 residues. The CDR3, as DNA: TGTGCCTCCTGGCACAGGGAAGGAAACACCATATATTTT. Translation gives CASWHREGNTIYF.

This chain connects TRBV6-6 to TRBJ2-7; 7 nucleotides match TRBD1. The CDR3 is 13 residues long. V dropped 4 bases and J dropped 6; count of bases not matched to a gene: 6. The V gene's germline CDR1 is MNHNY and CDR2 SVGAGI (reference sequence). CDR3 coding DNA: TGTGCCAGCAGTTCGGAGACAGGGCGCGAGCAGTACTTC. The encoded protein is CASSSETGREQYF.

V and J are TRBV11-2 and TRBJ2-5; the match to TRBD1 covers 8 bases. The CDR3 contains 14 residues. CDR1 is SGHAT and CDR2 is FQNNGV in the germline V gene. The trim removed 5 bases at V and 5 bases at J, leaving 7 bases unmatched. The CDR3 region has the DNA TGTGCCAGCAGCCGTCAGGGGGCTGGGGAGACCCAGTACTTC. Encoded protein: CASSRQGAGETQYF.

This clone has only one observation. The chain links TRBV10-3 to TRBJ2-6; possible D gene TRBD1, 6 bases. Trimming took 5 bases from V and 0 from J, leaving 17 bases between them. The CDR3 covers 18 residues. The germline V gene encodes CDR1 ENHRY and CDR2 SYGVKD. The CDR3, as DNA: TGTGCCATCAGTCCCGGGACATACACTTACTCTGGGGCCAACGTCCTGACTTTC. This translates into CAISPGTYTYSGANVLTF.

V usage is TRBV7-2 and J usage is TRBJ2-2; D unclear. V lost 6 bases, J lost 1 base, and 6 bases lay in between. This CDR3 spans 13 amino acids. The germline gives CDR1 SGHTA, CDR2 FQGNSA. This CDR3 reads CASRPGNTGELFF. For the CDR3, the DNA is TGTGCCAGCAGGCCGGGGAACACCGGGGAGCTGTTTTTT.

The chain is built from TRBV7-9 and TRBJ1-2; no reliable D call. The CDR3 has 13 residues. Trimming took 1 base from V and 8 from J, leaving 11 bases between them. CDR1 is SEHNR, CDR2 FQNEAQ, per germline (reference sequence). The CDR3 nucleotides are TGTGCCAGCAGCTTAGAAGGGCAGAGAGGCTACACCTTC. This translates into CASSLEGQRGYTF. Drawing the rest from reference TRBV7-9 and TRBJ1-2, the complete variable domain is DTGVSQNPRHKITKRGQNVTFRCDPISEHNRLYWYRQTLGQGPEFLTYFQNEAQLEKSRLLSDRFSAERPKGSFSTLEIQRTEQGDSAMYLCASSLEGQRGYTFGSGTRLTVV.